A selection of T cell receptor beta chains follows, all from one sample in a study of T cells in Graves' hyperthyroidism and ophthalmopathy. Each CDR3 protein gets one entry after TCRdb re-called the multiplex PCR reads with MiXCR. The repertoire consists of some 400,000 distinct CDR3 sequences, with over 15% occurring once and the leading ten covering 3.7%. Sequenced material: blood. Source of these receptors: a woman aged 18-30 years with Graves' hyperthyroidism. Both conserved end residues are trimmed from each CDR3. Clone size is not always given. Where it is, it says once, few, many or a class for expanded clones.

abundance: many
len: 15
v_gene: TRBV27
CDR3aa: ASSPLYVGRRRWGYT

abundance: many
len: 11
v_gene: TRBV6-1
CDR3aa: ASSDPAEHGYT

abundance: many
len: 14
v_gene: TRBV9
CDR3aa: ASSAKAGVNTGELF

abundance: .
len: 13
v_gene: TRBV18
CDR3aa: ASRRGTENTGELF

abundance: .
len: 13
v_gene: TRBV19
CDR3aa: ASSIGRGESYEQY

abundance: .
len: 10
v_gene: TRBV6-1
CDR3aa: ASREGGSTAF

abundance: many
len: 14
v_gene: TRBV28
CDR3aa: ASSFTTGQRSYEQY

abundance: many
len: 12
v_gene: TRBV15
CDR3aa: ATSPRDRGSEQY

abundance: many
len: 16
v_gene: TRBV2
CDR3aa: ASSERGQGAHGKETQY

abundance: few
len: 14
v_gene: TRBV11-2
CDR3aa: ASSALKGGNTGELF

abundance: many
len: 11
v_gene: TRBV20-1
CDR3aa: SAARGGQETQY

abundance: many
len: 13
v_gene: TRBV27
CDR3aa: ASSPGTGGEETQY

abundance: many
len: 10
v_gene: TRBV6-1
CDR3aa: ASSEAKYEQY

abundance: .
len: 11
v_gene: TRBV12-3/TRBV12-4
CDR3aa: ASSLGRTLGYT

abundance: many
len: 13
v_gene: TRBV3-1
CDR3aa: ASSQGRTFSYEQY